Presented here are 8 T cell receptor beta chains from one specimen sequenced in a study of OX40 agonist ivuxolimab in advanced cancers. Repertoires were generated with immunoSEQ multiplex PCR, while TCRdb's copy carries only in-frame clones and drops some. Among approximately 41,000 clones listed, about 88% were seen once. Sequencing was performed on CD4+ or CD8+ T cells sorted from blood, taken in a trial of the OX40 agonist ivuxolimab. The receptors originated from an adult with an advanced solid tumor such as melanoma, head and neck, liver or kidney cancer.

This chain joins TRBV4-1 and TRBJ2-7; no clear D. Germline V lookup: CDR1 MGHRA, CDR2 YSYEKL. The CDR3 has 14 residues. Trimming cost V 1 base and J 3 bases, with 10 bases left between them. As DNA, the CDR3 is TGCGCCAGCAGCCAAGCTCCGGGTCGCTACGAGCAGTACTTC. Translation: CASSQAPGRYEQYF.

The V gene is TRBV7-8, the J gene TRBJ2-5; 14 nucleotides line up with TRBD2. CDR3 length: 17 residues. Germline V CDR1 and CDR2: SGHVS, FQNEAQ. V dropped 5 bases and J dropped 4; count of bases not matched to a gene: 9. The CDR3, as DNA: TGTGCCAGCAGCCCCGGGGCGACTAGCGGGGGGGTAGAGACCCAGTACTTC. Its protein product is CASSPGATSGGVETQYF.

This rearrangement joins TRBV4-1 to TRBJ1-2; no definite D call. Germline V gene data show CDR1 as MGHRA and CDR2 as YSYEKL. This CDR3 contains 12 residues. V was clipped by 0 bases and J by 4 bases, with 3 bases between them. This chain's CDR3 is CASSQDSYGYTF. In nucleotides, the CDR3 is TGCGCCAGCAGCCAAGATAGCTATGGCTACACCTTC.

This clone has a single count. The rearrangement joins TRBV29-1 to TRBJ2-1; 8 bases map to TRBD1. Germline V gives CDR1 SQVTM, CDR2 ANQGSEA. The CDR3 runs 14 residues. V shed 3 bases, J shed 7 bases, and the junction held 8 bases outside the gene matches. The CDR3 nucleotides read TGCAGCGTTGATGCCAGGGGGCGTCGGAATGAGCAGTTCTTC. This encodes CSVDARGRRNEQFF.

V and J are TRBV28 and TRBJ2-3; D remains unclear. In germline, CDR1 is MDHEN, CDR2 SYDVKM. This CDR3 spans 12 amino acids. Between the trimmed V and J ends, which lost 8 bases and 4 bases, there was a span of 10 bases. CDR3 in amino acids: CASGPRSDTQYF. CDR3 sequence (DNA): TGTGCCAGCGGGCCGCGCTCAGATACGCAGTATTTT.

This chain's CDR3 is CASSLDGTGGGETQYF. For the CDR3, the DNA is TGTGCCAGCAGCTTAGATGGGACAGGGGGGGGAGAGACCCAGTACTTC. The chain links TRBV7-8 to TRBJ2-5, with TRBD1 matching 11 bases. Germline trimming cut 1 base from V and 4 bases from J; bases unmatched to any gene: 5. The germline CDR1 and CDR2 sequences are SGHVS and FQNEAQ. This CDR3 comprises 16 residues.

The chain recombines TRBV18 with TRBJ2-5, with D perhaps TRBD2 (5 bases). Germline V gene data show CDR1 as KGHSH and CDR2 as LQKENI. The CDR3 is 17 amino acids. The V and J ends lost 2 bases and 5 bases respectively, with 21 bases between them. The CDR3 coding sequence is TGTGCCAGCTCACCAAACCTCCCCGACGGACCGGGGGAGACCCAGTACTTC. As protein: CASSPNLPDGPGETQYF.

The CDR3 spells CASSLTTQDSYEQYF. CDR3 in DNA: TGTGCCAGCAGCTTAACAACTCAGGACAGTTACGAGCAGTACTTC. The chain is built from TRBV7-9 and TRBJ2-7; the D gene is possibly TRBD1 (6 bases). The CDR3 runs 15 residues. CDR1 SEHNR and CDR2 FQNEAQ come from the germline V gene (reference sequence). Trimming shortened V by 2 bases and J by 4 bases, and 15 bases separated the two germline ends.